This T cell receptor beta chain was captured in a study of human T cells and chemical hapten exposure (dated by TCRdb to the early 2020s). Regarding the complete study: For sensitization, 2% DPC in acetone was applied to a 2 cm by 2 cm area of upper inner arm skin. Throughout the roughly 26-week study period, patients were also given weekly therapeutic DPC doses on the scalp. Patch tests used Finn chambers with 0.01% DPC on the upper back, scored after 6 days by International Contact Dermatitis Research Group standards. The mostly female patient cohort included alopecia areata with under or over 50% scalp involvement, alopecia totalis and alopecia universalis. The libraries were sequenced as a pool, and the TCR yield per sample differed mostly because of small variations in library volumes within the pool. The study tracked peripheral blood TCR repertoire changes in vivo during primary and secondary sensitization to the hapten diphenylcyclopropenone (DPC) in alopecia patients. Blood samples were taken from patients before sensitization (week 0) and then at 2, 6 and about 24 weeks after DPC sensitization. Twenty-nine alopecia patients gave blood for TCR sequencing at one to four time points (pre-sensitization, 2, 6 and 24 weeks).

The investigation overall reported the following: The number of TCRs above 1 in 1000 frequency did not change with DPC sensitization; there was no evidence of global repertoire structure alterations. After repeated subsampling, the strength of the expansion versus patch-test correlation and the threshold at which it became significant changed. Expanded TCRs formed significantly more large CDR3 similarity clusters than pre-sensitization or healthy control sets, consistent with antigen-driven responses. Alopecia, a presumed autoimmune disease, was present in all patients, so the immune response of the patients might differ from that of healthy individuals. Patch test score correlated positively with the number of PT1 expanded TCRs, reaching significance at thresholds 8, 16 and 32 but not at 4.

Comment on this clonotype: Its antigen target is currently unknown. Base quality data are lacking; no much larger clone is found one base away.

Library prep was done by RACE. These reads were obtained on a NextSeq 500. During library preparation, unique molecular identifiers were attached to individual cDNA molecules so that TCRs could be counted quantitatively and reproducibly. Each blood RNA sample was used to sequence both TCR alpha and TCR beta chains. The source study handled its data this way. Samples had a median of about 96,000 TCRs, with a range from 23,224 to 690,600. V, J and CDR3 annotation of the TCR reads was carried out using the Decombinator software suite. For PS versus PT1 abundance plots, all samples were subsampled to the same number of TCRs (28,000). Expanded TCRs were defined as absent before sensitization and observed at least eight times at the 2-week time point. The public reads were reanalyzed by TCRdb: fastp trimming at Q25, MiXCR alignment, in-frame beta chains only. CDR3 protein sequences are deduplicated, and each keeps its most common genes and DNA. TCRdb assigned the V and J calls; the authors' analysis was not used. The sample table contains about 120,000 distinct CDR3 sequences; only one count was recorded for around 13% of them. The leading ten clones occupy 0.92% of the sample.

V is cut by 3 bases and J by 1 base, and the space between the germline ends is 4 bases. From the cysteine up to the phenylalanine, the CDR3 has a length of 13 residues. Just the 39-base CDR3 DNA is kept, in frame starting at base 1. Interpreted using the paper, the time point label stands for: patch test 1, 2 weeks after DPC sensitization. The intended sense of this specimen's treatment or condition label: therapeutic diphenylcyclopropenone sensitization with weekly scalp DPC. Blood at each patch-test visit was drawn before the patch test was applied. Patients were eligible if aged 18 to 70, diagnosed with alopecia and judged suitable for DPC therapy, and pregnant patients were excluded. Unfractionated whole blood was collected in Tempus Blood RNA tubes, and total RNA was extracted from that blood.

This material consisted of whole blood, taken in connection with sensitization to the hapten diphenylcyclopropenone (DPC). The sequence joins TRBV12-3 or TRBV12-4 to TRBJ1-5; confidence is insufficient to name the D gene. This sequence was found in a young man with alopecia areata. Some clones in this sample may be carry-over from other donors' samples. The CDR3 corresponds to CASSFLSNQPQHF. The DNA reads TGTGCCAGCAGTTTCCTGAGCAATCAGCCCCAGCATTTT.